The rows below give T cell receptor beta chains drawn from one sample of a study of T cell changes during pregnancy in multiple sclerosis. Clones were read by immunoSEQ multiplex PCR, and TCRdb kept only the in-frame ones, dropping some. The table lists about 53,000 clones, about 88% of them singletons. The sample was CD8+ T cells from peripheral blood mononuclear cells, taken before pregnancy. The receptors stem from a female donor with multiple sclerosis, enrolled in a pregnancy study. Both conserved end residues are part of each CDR3. The D gene is left open where the match is weak. Some rows mark clone size as missing; the rest say once, few, many or name a class of expanded clone.

DNA: TGCAGTGCTCGGGACTCCTATGGCTACACCTTC
CDR3: CSARDSYGYTF
J: TRBJ1-2
V: TRBV20-1
size: .
D: .

DNA: TGTGCCTGGAGTGTAAGAGGCGAGCAGTACTTC
CDR3: CAWSVRGEQYF
J: TRBJ2-7
V: TRBV30
size: once
D: .

DNA: TGTGCCAGCAGTAGCCCATACAGGGCCTACGAGCAGTACTTC
CDR3: CASSSPYRAYEQYF
J: TRBJ2-7
V: TRBV6-5
size: .
D: .

DNA: TGTGCCAGCAGACCGGGGACAGGAGGAAACACCATATATTTT
CDR3: CASRPGTGGNTIYF
J: TRBJ1-3
V: TRBV6-1
size: .
D: TRBD1

DNA: TGTGCCAGCTCATCCGAATCCCCGCGGGAGACCCAGTACTTC
CDR3: CASSSESPRETQYF
J: TRBJ2-5
V: TRBV18
size: .
D: .

DNA: TGTGCCAGCACCGCTTATACTCATGAAGCTTTCTTT
CDR3: CASTAYTHEAFF
J: TRBJ1-1
V: TRBV7-2
size: .
D: .

DNA: TGCGCCAGCAGCCAAGATAGGGGCACCGGGGAGCTGTTTTTT
CDR3: CASSQDRGTGELFF
J: TRBJ2-2
V: TRBV4-3
size: .
D: .

DNA: TGCGCCAGCAGCCAAGGTCGGAACTACGAGCAGTACTTC
CDR3: CASSQGRNYEQYF
J: TRBJ2-7
V: TRBV4-1
size: .
D: .

DNA: TGTGCCAGCAGCTCCCCAATAATCGGGCAGTACTTC
CDR3: CASSSPIIGQYF
J: TRBJ2-7
V: TRBV7-2
size: .
D: .

DNA: TGTGCCAGCTCCCATGGGGGGGTTTGGGAGACCCAGTACTTC
CDR3: CASSHGGVWETQYF
J: TRBJ2-5
V: TRBV7-9
size: .
D: TRBD2

DNA: TGTGCCAGCAGCTTGGACAGGTTCACCGGGGAGCTGTTTTTT
CDR3: CASSLDRFTGELFF
J: TRBJ2-2
V: TRBV5-4
size: once
D: .

DNA: TGTGCCAGCAATGAACTGACTCCGAGGTTGGCGACGAACACTGAAGCTTTCTTT
CDR3: CASNELTPRLATNTEAFF
J: TRBJ1-1
V: TRBV2
size: .
D: .

DNA: TGCGCCAGCAGCTCAGACAGGGTTAGTGGCTACACCTTC
CDR3: CASSSDRVSGYTF
J: TRBJ1-2
V: TRBV5-1
size: .
D: TRBD1

DNA: TGTGCCAGCAGCCAGTCTAGCGGCGGTTACAATGAGCAGTTCTTC
CDR3: CASSQSSGGYNEQFF
J: TRBJ2-1
V: TRBV4-2
size: .
D: TRBD2

DNA: TGTGCCAGCACCTTGGGGGGGGTCCCCTACAATGAGCAGTTCTTC
CDR3: CASTLGGVPYNEQFF
J: TRBJ2-1
V: TRBV7-9
size: .
D: TRBD2

DNA: TGCGCCAGCAGCCAAGGCGAGGGGGACGAGCAGTACTTC
CDR3: CASSQGEGDEQYF
J: TRBJ2-7
V: TRBV4-3
size: .
D: .

DNA: TGCGCCAGCAGCCAAGGGTACCGGGAGGATAATTCACCCCTCCACTTT
CDR3: CASSQGYREDNSPLHF
J: TRBJ1-6
V: TRBV4-3
size: once
D: .

DNA: TGCGCCAGCAGCCAACCAGGGGGAGATGAAGCTTTCTTT
CDR3: CASSQPGGDEAFF
J: TRBJ1-1
V: TRBV4-3
size: few
D: TRBD1

DNA: TGTGCCAGCAGCCCCCCGGAACTACCCTACGAGCAGTACTTC
CDR3: CASSPPELPYEQYF
J: TRBJ2-7
V: TRBV11-3
size: .
D: .

DNA: TGTGCCATCAGTGAACCGGTGGACAGAGTTTCCTACGAGCAGTACTTC
CDR3: CAISEPVDRVSYEQYF
J: TRBJ2-7
V: TRBV10-3
size: .
D: .

DNA: TGTGCCAGTAGTATCCCCGGACAAGGAAGTCAGCCCCAGCATTTT
CDR3: CASSIPGQGSQPQHF
J: TRBJ1-5
V: TRBV19
size: once
D: .

DNA: TGTGCCAGCAGCTCCTGGGACAGGGAGGAAAAACTGTTTTTT
CDR3: CASSSWDREEKLFF
J: TRBJ1-4
V: TRBV7-6
size: .
D: TRBD1

DNA: TGTGCCAGAGGGGGCCTAGGGGCCGAGTTGGAGCAGTACTTC
CDR3: CARGGLGAELEQYF
J: TRBJ2-7
V: TRBV2
size: .
D: TRBD1

DNA: TGTGCCAGCGAGGGGGACCTGAACACTGAAGCTTTCTTT
CDR3: CASEGDLNTEAFF
J: TRBJ1-1
V: TRBV5-5
size: .
D: .

DNA: TGCAGCCTGGAGGAGACGATCAATGAGCAGTTCTTC
CDR3: CSLEETINEQFF
J: TRBJ2-1
V: TRBV29-1
size: .
D: .

DNA: TGCGCCAGCAGCCCGGACGGACCTGCGGGGGATACGCAGTATTTT
CDR3: CASSPDGPAGDTQYF
J: TRBJ2-3
V: TRBV4-1
size: .
D: .